The 14 T cell receptor beta chains in this list originate from one sample, sequenced in a study of T-cell memory formation after mild COVID-19. Each CDR3 protein is one row after TCRdb ran MiXCR on the 5' RACE reads. The repertoire holds hundreds of thousands of distinct CDR3 sequences, roughly 23% seen once, with about an eighth in the top ten. The sample comprised PBMCs or a T cell subset sorted from them (not recorded which). The receptors were sampled from an adult woman who had mild COVID-19 (a few samples of this study predate the infection). Cell type and time point are not known.

A remark on this clonotype: One base away lies a much larger clone, so this may be a sequencing read error. The V gene is TRBV12-3 or TRBV12-4, the J gene TRBJ2-7; tentative D call: TRBD2 (5 bases). The CDR3 has 11 amino acids. Trimming shortened V by 3 bases and J by 5 bases, and 5 bases separated the two germline ends. Here the CDR3 DNA reads TGTGCCAGCAGTTTCGGGGACGAGCAGTACTTC. It codes for CASSFGDEQYF.

The CDR3 region is CSARERGVSYEQYF. For the CDR3, the DNA is TGCAGTGCTAGAGAGCGGGGGGTATCCTACGAGCAGTACTTC. This chain joins TRBV20-1 and TRBJ2-7; 8 bases are a match to TRBD2. Unmatched junction bases numbered 2, after V lost 0 bases and J lost 1 base. There are 14 residues in the CDR3. Germline CDR1 reads DFQATT; CDR2 reads SNEGSKA (reference sequence).

This clonotype was counted ten times or more. V and J are TRBV12-3 or TRBV12-4 and TRBJ2-2; 9 bases agree with TRBD2. The CDR3 has 18 residues. With V trimmed by 3 bases and J by 5 bases, 13 bases remained unmatched. CDR3 sequence: CASSLGGTSYLKTGELFF. Written as DNA, the CDR3 is TGTGCCAGCAGTTTGGGGGGGACTAGCTACCTGAAGACCGGGGAGCTGTTTTTT.

There are a few counts of this clonotype. This chain links TRBV12-3 or TRBV12-4 with TRBJ2-3, with D uncertain. V was cut by 3 bases and J by 6 bases, with 13 bases left in between. This CDR3 region has 14 residues. CDR3 in DNA: TGTGCCAGCAGTTTCTTCAGGTTTGTGGATACGCAGTATTTT. Protein product: CASSFFRFVDTQYF.

This clonotype has more than one count but fewer than ten. The chain is built from TRBV5-5 and TRBJ1-1; 8 bases line up with TRBD1. From germline, CDR1 is SGHKS and CDR2 YYEKEE (reference sequence). CDR3 length equals 16 residues. Trimming removed 1 base from V and 1 base from J; junction bases left unmatched: 6. The CDR3 bases are TGTGCCAGCAGCTTGCGGCGACAGGGGTCGAACACTGAAGCTTTCTTT. Its translation: CASSLRRQGSNTEAFF. The complete variable domain, with remaining parts taken from reference TRBV5-5 and TRBJ1-1, reads DAGVTQSPTHLIKTRGQQVTLRCSPISGHKSVSWYQQVLGQGPQFIFQYYEKEERGRGNFPDRFSARQFPNYSSELNVNALLLGDSALYLCASSLRRQGSNTEAFFGQGTRLTVV.

The chain combines TRBV20-1 with TRBJ1-5; D ambiguous. The CDR3 has 15 residues. Trimming shortened V by 4 bases and J by 5 bases, and 18 bases separated the two germline ends. From germline, CDR1 is DFQATT and CDR2 SNEGSKA (reference sequence). As DNA, the CDR3 is TGCAGTGCTACCCAGGTTGGTCAGGAGCATCAGCCCCAGCATTTT. Amino acid sequence: CSATQVGQEHQPQHF.

This chain joins TRBV7-3 and TRBJ1-2; TRBD1 matches 7 bases. From germline, CDR1 is SGHTA and CDR2 FQGTGA. The CDR3 has 13 residues. Trimming took 5 bases from V and 4 from J; bases not matched to a gene: 4. CDR3 coding DNA: TGTGCCAGCAGCATGGACAGGTCCTATGGCTACACCTTC. It translates to CASSMDRSYGYTF.

This clonotype was detected only a few times. The chain joins TRBV18 to TRBJ1-1, with 10 bases lining up with TRBD1. The CDR3 covers 13 residues. V lost 4 bases, J lost 6 bases, and 2 bases stayed unmatched. CDR1 and CDR2 (germline): KGHSH, LQKENI. The CDR3 is CASSRDRGPEAFF. The CDR3 DNA sequence: TGTGCCAGCTCACGGGACAGGGGACCTGAAGCTTTCTTT.

The chain links TRBV6-1 to TRBJ1-1, with unresolved D. The CDR3 loop spans 15 amino acids. Germline assignment: CDR1 MNHNS and CDR2 SASEGT. The ends were cut back, 2 bases at V and 2 bases at J, with 12 bases in the middle. Here the CDR3 reads CASSESPGINTEAFF. The DNA of the CDR3 is TGTGCCAGCAGTGAAAGTCCCGGGATAAACACTGAAGCTTTCTTT.

The chain recombines TRBV6-2 or TRBV6-3 with TRBJ2-1; 9 bases align to TRBD1. This CDR3 has 15 residues. Germline CDR1 and CDR2: MNHEY and SVGEGT. J was trimmed by 8 bases and V by 6 bases; bases with no gene match: 11. The CDR3 region has the DNA TGTGCCAGCAGCACGGGACAGGGACGTGGCTATGAGCAGTTCTTC. Protein sequence: CASSTGQGRGYEQFF.

The chain employs TRBV20-1 and TRBJ2-5; D is unclear. Germline V gene lookup returns CDR1 DFQATT and CDR2 SNEGSKA (reference sequence). This CDR3 is built from 12 residues. Trimming stripped 2 bases from V and 0 bases from J, with 4 bases between. CDR3 sequence (DNA): TGCAGTGCTAGAAAACACCAAGAGACCCAGTACTTC. Translated, it gives CSARKHQETQYF.

The chain employs TRBV4-3 and TRBJ1-1, with D perhaps TRBD1 (5 bases). Germline assignment: CDR1 LGHNA and CDR2 YSLEER. The CDR3 has 17 amino acids. Trimming shortened V by 5 bases and J by 1 base, and 20 bases separated the two germline ends. The CDR3 DNA reads TGCGCCAGCAGCAAAGCCGGGACGGCAAGTTGGAACACTGAAGCTTTCTTT. Encoded protein: CASSKAGTASWNTEAFF.

In its sample, this clonotype was seen a few times. This sequence joins TRBV4-1 and TRBJ1-5; no clear D gene. CDR1 is MGHRA and CDR2 is YSYEKL in the germline V gene. The CDR3 has 15 amino acids. Trimming took off 4 bases at V and 9 bases at J, with 19 bases between the two ends. CDR3 bases: TGCGCCAGCAGCCCACGGGAGCGCCTGGGGTGGCCCCAGCATTTT. Translated: CASSPRERLGWPQHF.

The chain couples TRBV12-3 or TRBV12-4 to TRBJ2-7; 7 bases fit TRBD1. The CDR3 is made up of 17 amino acids. The V and J ends lost 3 bases and 3 bases, in that order; junction bases with no gene match: 14. The chain's CDR3 is CASSFAWSGQKFYEQYF. Here the CDR3 DNA reads TGTGCCAGCAGTTTTGCCTGGTCGGGACAGAAATTCTACGAGCAGTACTTC.